This T cell receptor (beta chain) derives from a study of shared clonotypes between healthy human individuals. Study results and caveats: It was the few donors that limited the genetic and exposure-history diversity represented.

As to this clone: Its specificity is not known.

Sequencing used immunoSEQ multiplex PCR; TCRdb keeps in-frame clones, though not all of them. In the table there are 600,000 to 750,000 clones, approximately 72% of which are singletons. The germline gives CDR1 KGHSH, CDR2 LQKENI. The CDR3 is 15 amino acids. The germline V and J ends were trimmed by 3 bases and 0 bases, with 9 bases remaining between them. Sample: memory CD4+ T cells sorted from blood. Subset defined: CD45RA-negative fraction. The sequence came from a woman aged 25 to 39 in good health. The chain uses TRBV18 and TRBJ2-1; possibly TRBD1 or TRBD2 for D (5 bases each). CDR3 in DNA: TGTGCCAGCTCACCGGGGGTTAGCTCCTACAATGAGCAGTTCTTC. It specifies CASSPGVSSYNEQFF.